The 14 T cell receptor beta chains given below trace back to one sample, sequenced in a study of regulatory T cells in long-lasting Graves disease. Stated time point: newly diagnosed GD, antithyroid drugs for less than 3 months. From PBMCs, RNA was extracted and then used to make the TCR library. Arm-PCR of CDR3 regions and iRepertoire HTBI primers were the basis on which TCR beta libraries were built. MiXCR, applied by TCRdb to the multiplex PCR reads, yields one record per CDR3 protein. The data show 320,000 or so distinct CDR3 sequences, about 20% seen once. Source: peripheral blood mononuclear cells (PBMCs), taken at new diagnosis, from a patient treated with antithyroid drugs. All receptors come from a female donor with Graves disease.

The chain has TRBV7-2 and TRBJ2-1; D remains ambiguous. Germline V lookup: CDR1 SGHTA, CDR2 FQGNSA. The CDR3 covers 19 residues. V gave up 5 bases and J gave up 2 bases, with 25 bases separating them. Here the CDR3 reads CASSTKVGRTGAPYNEQFF. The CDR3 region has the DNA TGTGCCAGCAGCACCAAAGTCGGTAGAACCGGAGCTCCCTACAATGAGCAGTTCTTC.

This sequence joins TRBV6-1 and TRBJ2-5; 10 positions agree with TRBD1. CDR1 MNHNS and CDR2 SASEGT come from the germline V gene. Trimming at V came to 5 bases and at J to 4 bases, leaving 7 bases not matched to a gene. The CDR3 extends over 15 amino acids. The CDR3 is CASSTRQGAGETQYF. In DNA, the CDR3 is TGTGCCAGCAGTACACGACAGGGGGCTGGAGAGACCCAGTACTTC.

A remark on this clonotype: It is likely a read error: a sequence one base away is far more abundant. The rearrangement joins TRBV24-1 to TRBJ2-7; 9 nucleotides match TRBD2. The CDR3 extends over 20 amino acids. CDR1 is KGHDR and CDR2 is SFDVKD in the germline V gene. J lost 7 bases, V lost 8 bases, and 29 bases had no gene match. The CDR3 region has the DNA TGTGCCACCACCCGGGGGAGGGGGCCTACTGGACTAGCGACCGACAATGAGCAGTACTTC. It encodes CATTRGRGPTGLATDNEQYF.

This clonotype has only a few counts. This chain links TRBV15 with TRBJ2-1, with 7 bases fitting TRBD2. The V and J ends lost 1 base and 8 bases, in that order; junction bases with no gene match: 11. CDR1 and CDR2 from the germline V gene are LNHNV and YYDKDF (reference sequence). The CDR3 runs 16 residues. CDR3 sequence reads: CATSRGTSVKQDEQFF. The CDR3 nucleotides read TGTGCCACCAGCAGAGGTACTAGCGTGAAACAAGATGAGCAGTTCTTC. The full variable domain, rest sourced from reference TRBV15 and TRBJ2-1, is DAMVIQNPRYQVTQFGKPVTLSCSQTLNHNVMYWYQQKSSQAPKLLFHYYDKDFNNEADTPDNFQSRRPNTSFCFLDIRSPGLGDTAMYLCATSRGTSVKQDEQFFGPGTRLTVL.

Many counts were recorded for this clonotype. The CDR3 nucleotides are TGTGCCAGCAGTCTTATAACGGGAGTGGGGTCTGGGGCCAACGTCCTGACTTTC. Translated, it gives CASSLITGVGSGANVLTF. The rearrangement uses TRBV27 and TRBJ2-6; possible D gene TRBD2, 6 bases. The CDR3 totals 18 residues. Between the trimmed V and J ends, which lost 5 bases and 1 base, there was a span of 18 bases. In germline, CDR1 is MNHEY, CDR2 SMNVEV (reference sequence).

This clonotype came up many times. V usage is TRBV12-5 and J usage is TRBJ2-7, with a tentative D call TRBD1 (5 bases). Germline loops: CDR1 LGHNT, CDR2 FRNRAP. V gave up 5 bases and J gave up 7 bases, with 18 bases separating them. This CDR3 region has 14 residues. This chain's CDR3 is CASGTRGGQKEQYF. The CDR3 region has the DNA TGTGCTAGTGGTACCCGTGGCGGACAAAAGGAGCAGTACTTC.

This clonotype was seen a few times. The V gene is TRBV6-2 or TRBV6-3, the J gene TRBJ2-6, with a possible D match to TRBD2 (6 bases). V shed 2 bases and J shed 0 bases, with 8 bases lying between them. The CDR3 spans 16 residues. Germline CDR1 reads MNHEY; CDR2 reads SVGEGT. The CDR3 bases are TGTGCCAGCAGTTACGAGGAGGGCTCTGGGGCCAACGTCCTGACTTTC. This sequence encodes CASSYEEGSGANVLTF.

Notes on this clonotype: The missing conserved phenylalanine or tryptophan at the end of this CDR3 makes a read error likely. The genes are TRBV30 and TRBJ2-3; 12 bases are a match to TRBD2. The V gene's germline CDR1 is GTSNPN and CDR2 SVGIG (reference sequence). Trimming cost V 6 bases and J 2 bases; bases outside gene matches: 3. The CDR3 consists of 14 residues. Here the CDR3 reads CACGTSGFTDTQYS. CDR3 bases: TGTGCCTGCGGGACTAGCGGGTTCACAGATACGCAGTATTCT.

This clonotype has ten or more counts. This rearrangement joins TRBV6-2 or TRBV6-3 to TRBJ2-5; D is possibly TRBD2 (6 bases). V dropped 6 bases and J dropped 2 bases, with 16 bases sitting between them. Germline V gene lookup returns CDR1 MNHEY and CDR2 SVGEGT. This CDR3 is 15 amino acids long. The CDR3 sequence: CASRDLGGIQETQYF. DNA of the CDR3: TGTGCCAGCAGGGACCTCGGCGGGATACAAGAGACCCAGTACTTC.

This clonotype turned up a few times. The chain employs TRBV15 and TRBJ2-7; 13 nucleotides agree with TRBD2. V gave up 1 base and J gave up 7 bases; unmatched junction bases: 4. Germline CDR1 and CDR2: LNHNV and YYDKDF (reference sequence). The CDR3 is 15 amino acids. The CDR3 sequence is CATSRATSGRSEQYF. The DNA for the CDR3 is TGTGCCACCAGCAGAGCGACTAGCGGGAGGAGTGAGCAGTACTTC.

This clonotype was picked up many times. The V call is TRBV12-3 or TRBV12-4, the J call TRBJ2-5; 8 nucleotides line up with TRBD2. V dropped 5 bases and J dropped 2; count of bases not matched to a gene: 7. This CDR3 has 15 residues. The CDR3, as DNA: TGTGCCAGCAGTAGTAGTACTAGCGGACAAGAGACCCAGTACTTC. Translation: CASSSSTSGQETQYF.

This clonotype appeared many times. The CDR3 here is CASSQVDGFSTDTQYF. CDR3 nucleotides: TGTGCCAGCAGCCAAGTCGACGGATTTAGCACAGATACGCAGTATTTT. This chain links TRBV3-1 with TRBJ2-3; no firm D call. V lost 1 base and J 0 bases, leaving 11 bases between the germline ends. Germline CDR1 and CDR2: LGHDT and YNNKEL (reference sequence). This CDR3 has 16 amino acids.

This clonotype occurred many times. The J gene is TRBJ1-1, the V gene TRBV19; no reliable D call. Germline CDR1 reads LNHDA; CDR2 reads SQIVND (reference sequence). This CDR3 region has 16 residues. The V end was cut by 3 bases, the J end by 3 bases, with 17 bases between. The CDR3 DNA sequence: TGTGCCAGTAGTATCTCGGGTTGGGTTCGGGACACTGAAGCTTTCTTT. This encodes CASSISGWVRDTEAFF.

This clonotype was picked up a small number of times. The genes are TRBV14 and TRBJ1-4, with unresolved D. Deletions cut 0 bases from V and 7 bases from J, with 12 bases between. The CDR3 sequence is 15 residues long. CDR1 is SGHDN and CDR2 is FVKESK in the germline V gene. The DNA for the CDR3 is TGTGCCAGCAGCCAAGAGTGGGGTTCGGGTGAAAAACTGTTTTTT. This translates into CASSQEWGSGEKLFF.